These 27 T cell receptor beta chains were sequenced from one sample in a study of beta chain features in type 1 diabetes. Findings and limits, study-wide: Researchers report that Type 1 diabetes patients had moderately but significantly shorter TCRB CDR3s across all four CD4+ subsets.

The isolated RNA, all of it, was reverse transcribed, so expressed TCRB transcripts were what got sequenced. Assay: immunoSEQ multiplex PCR; the TCRdb copy retains only in-frame clones and omits some. The sample contains around 690,000 clones, around 12% of which appear only once. These TCRs are of unknown antigen specificity. Sample: naive CD4+ T cells from blood. Every receptor here comes from a man younger than 40 with type 1 diabetes.

This clone appeared a single time. The V gene is TRBV4-3, the J gene TRBJ2-1, with 10 bases lining up with TRBD1. This CDR3 has 19 residues. J was trimmed by 5 bases and V by 0 bases; bases with no gene match: 13. Germline V lookup: CDR1 LGHNA, CDR2 YSLEER. In DNA form, the CDR3 reads TGCGCCAGCAGCCAAGACGGCGGTGGGGGACAGGGGCTTAACAATGAGCAGTTCTTC. It encodes CASSQDGGGGQGLNNEQFF.

This clone was seen a handful of times. This chain links TRBV9 with TRBJ1-2, with unresolved D. The CDR3 totals 15 residues. Deletions cut 4 bases from V and 5 bases from J, with 18 bases between. Germline V gene lookup returns CDR1 SGDLS and CDR2 YYNGEE. CDR3 sequence (DNA): TGTGCCAGCAGCTACTTGGGTGATGGGCTTTATGGCTACACCTTC. Protein: CASSYLGDGLYGYTF. Looking up the rest from reference TRBV9 and TRBJ1-2 gives the full variable domain: DSGVTQTPKHLITATGQRVTLRCSPRSGDLSVYWYQQSLDQGLQFLIQYYNGEERAKGNILERFSAQQFPDLHSELNLSSLELGDSALYFCASSYLGDGLYGYTFGSGTRLTVV.

The J gene is TRBJ2-7, the V gene TRBV18; 7 nucleotides align to TRBD1. CDR1 and CDR2 (germline): KGHSH, LQKENI. The CDR3 is 12 residues long. The V gene end was trimmed by 10 bases and the J gene end by 2 bases; junction bases not matched to a gene: 5. DNA for the CDR3: TGTGCCACCGGGGACAGAACCTACGAGCAGTACTTC. Its protein is CATGDRTYEQYF.

CDR3 amino acids: CATSRDQGYQPQHF. The CDR3, as DNA: TGTGCCACCAGCAGAGATCAAGGGTATCAGCCCCAGCATTTT. This chain uses TRBV15 with TRBJ1-5, with unresolved D. Trimming removed 0 bases from V and 5 bases from J, with 8 bases in between. CDR1 is LNHNV, CDR2 YYDKDF, per germline (reference sequence). The CDR3 runs 14 residues.

The chain recombines TRBV27 with TRBJ1-6; unclear D gene. This CDR3 comprises 16 residues. Germline V gene data show CDR1 as MNHEY and CDR2 as SMNVEV (reference sequence). Trimming pared 6 bases from V and 9 bases from J, leaving 21 bases between. CDR3 region: CASRPFEPTLGSPLHF. For the CDR3, the DNA is TGTGCCAGCAGGCCCTTCGAGCCCACCTTGGGTTCACCCCTCCACTTT.

This clone has more than one count but fewer than ten. This sequence joins TRBV6-6 and TRBJ2-7; 12 nucleotides match TRBD2. The CDR3 has 14 amino acids. CDR1 and CDR2 (germline): MNHNY, SVGAGI (reference sequence). After removal of 6 bases from V and 4 bases from J, the junction contained 4 bases not matched to a gene. CDR3 region: CASSLAGGPYEQYF. The DNA for the CDR3 is TGTGCCAGCAGCCTAGCGGGGGGGCCTTACGAGCAGTACTTC.

This clone was seen more than once but under ten times. The J gene is TRBJ1-5, the V gene TRBV6-7, with 8 bases that match TRBD1. TRBV6-7 is marked as an open reading frame, function uncertain. The CDR3 runs 18 residues. Germline trimming cut 0 bases from V and 4 bases from J; bases unmatched to any gene: 11. CDR3 in DNA: TGTGCCAGCAGTTACTCGGGGAGACAGGGGCGCGAAAATCAGCCCCAGCATTTT. Amino acid sequence: CASSYSGRQGRENQPQHF.

This clone was seen only a few times. The chain combines TRBV7-2 with TRBJ1-4, with D unclear. The CDR3 covers 16 residues. V lost 5 bases and J lost 3, with 16 bases in between. In germline, CDR1 is SGHTA, CDR2 FQGNSA. The CDR3 DNA reads as TGTGCCAGCAGCCCCCGGGCGCACCTAGCTAATGAAAAACTGTTTTTT. This translates into CASSPRAHLANEKLFF.

The table lists this clone with a few counts. The V call is TRBV29-1, the J call TRBJ1-5; D gene unclear. The CDR3 covers 13 residues. The germline V and J ends were trimmed by 6 bases and 2 bases, with 11 bases remaining between them. From germline, CDR1 is SQVTM and CDR2 ANQGSEA. The CDR3 nucleotides read TGCAGCGTGGCGTCCGGGGGCAATCAGCCCCAGCATTTT. Protein: CSVASGGNQPQHF.

This clone was counted only a few times. V and J are TRBV11-2 and TRBJ2-7, with 13 bases matching TRBD2. CDR1 SGHAT and CDR2 FQNNGV come from the germline V gene. V lost 5 bases and J lost 6; bases outside the gene matches: 1. CDR3 size: 13 residues. CDR3 amino acids: CASSGTSGIEQYF. The CDR3 DNA follows: TGTGCCAGCAGCGGGACTAGCGGGATCGAGCAGTACTTC.

This clone was seen more than once but under ten times. The CDR3 loop reads CSVAKGVLNTEAFF. DNA for the CDR3: TGCAGCGTTGCTAAGGGAGTATTGAACACTGAAGCTTTCTTT. This sequence joins TRBV29-1 and TRBJ1-1; D gene ambiguous. Germline V gene lookup returns CDR1 SQVTM and CDR2 ANQGSEA. This CDR3 spans 14 amino acids. Trimming cost V 4 bases and J 0 bases, with 12 bases left between them.

This clone was found a few times. The chain's CDR3 is CASSPAGAPSYEQYF. CDR3 coding DNA: TGTGCCAGCAGTCCAGCAGGGGCCCCATCCTACGAGCAGTACTTC. The J gene is TRBJ2-7, the V gene TRBV28, with a possible D match to TRBD1 (6 bases). V dropped 5 bases and J dropped 1 base, with 15 bases sitting between them. The CDR3 is 15 amino acids. The V gene's germline CDR1 is MDHEN and CDR2 SYDVKM. The full variable domain, with the rest looked up from reference TRBV28 and TRBJ2-7, is DVKVTQSSRYLVKRTGEKVFLECVQDMDHENMFWYRQDPGLGLRLIYFSYDVKMKEKGDIPEGYSVSREKKERFSLILESASTNQTSMYLCASSPAGAPSYEQYFGPGTRLTVT.

CDR3 region: CASSLFGYDSNQPQHF. CDR3 DNA: TGTGCCAGCAGTTTATTTGGTTACGATAGCAATCAGCCCCAGCATTTT. V is TRBV28 and J is TRBJ1-5; no firm D call. CDR1 MDHEN and CDR2 SYDVKM come from the germline V gene. Trimming took 1 base from V and 0 from J, leaving 10 bases between them. The CDR3 spans 16 residues.

The V gene is TRBV13, the J gene TRBJ1-6; 9 bases map to TRBD1. The trim removed 5 bases at V and 7 bases at J, leaving 6 bases unmatched. The CDR3 consists of 15 residues. CDR1 and CDR2 from the germline V gene are PRHDT and FYEKMQ (reference sequence). The CDR3 spells CASSVGQGDNSPLHF. The CDR3 DNA sequence: TGTGCCAGCAGCGTGGGACAGGGTGACAATTCACCCCTCCACTTT.

The V call is TRBV29-1, the J call TRBJ2-7, with D perhaps matching TRBD1 (6 bases). The CDR3 runs to 12 residues. Germline V gives CDR1 SQVTM, CDR2 ANQGSEA. The ends were cut back, 2 bases at V and 6 bases at J, with 11 bases in the middle. The CDR3 region has the DNA TGCAGCGTTGAACCTGGGGGCGGCGAGCAGTACTTC. Translation gives CSVEPGGGEQYF.

This clone was seen more than once but under ten times. The chain employs TRBV7-9 and TRBJ1-3; a possible D gene is TRBD1 (5 bases). Germline assignment: CDR1 SEHNR and CDR2 FQNEAQ (reference sequence). V lost 0 bases, J lost 2 bases, and 14 bases lay in between. The CDR3 extends over 17 amino acids. CDR3 residues: CASSLATGAQTGNTIYF. As DNA, the CDR3 is TGTGCCAGCAGCTTAGCGACCGGGGCCCAGACTGGAAACACCATATATTTT.

This clone was found a few times. V gene TRBV12-5 combines with J gene TRBJ1-1; D gene unclear. Trimming shortened V by 7 bases and J by 0 bases, and 12 bases separated the two germline ends. This CDR3 has 14 amino acids. The germline V gene has CDR1 LGHNT and CDR2 FRNRAP. The CDR3 protein is CASATRLMNTEAFF. CDR3 sequence (DNA): TGTGCTAGTGCCACAAGACTGATGAACACTGAAGCTTTCTTT.

The chain combines TRBV9 with TRBJ2-3; D not resolved. V was clipped by 0 bases and J by 0 bases, with 5 bases between them. The CDR3 runs 14 residues. Germline V gene sequence: CDR1 SGDLS, CDR2 YYNGEE. CDR3 DNA sequence: TGTGCCAGCAGCGTAGATCCAAGCACAGATACGCAGTATTTT. Translated, it gives CASSVDPSTDTQYF.

CDR3 sequence: CASSLHPGANEKLFF. The CDR3 DNA follows: TGTGCCAGCAGCCTCCACCCGGGGGCTAATGAAAAACTGTTTTTT. The chain couples TRBV14 to TRBJ1-4; possibly TRBD1 for D (5 bases). CDR1 is SGHDN and CDR2 is FVKESK in the germline V gene. This CDR3 is built from 15 residues. Between the trimmed V and J ends, which lost 4 bases and 3 bases, there was a span of 12 bases. The variable domain in full, completed from reference TRBV14 and TRBJ1-4, reads EAGVTQFPSHSVIEKGQTVTLRCDPISGHDNLYWYRRVMGKEIKFLLHFVKESKQDESGMPNNRFLAERTGGTYSTLKVQPAELEDSGVYFCASSLHPGANEKLFFGSGTQLSVL.

This clone was seen more than once but under ten times. J is TRBJ2-7 and V is TRBV27, with a weak D call TRBD1 (5 bases). With 5 bases removed from V and 2 bases from J, the gap between germline ends came to 13 bases. The CDR3 has 14 residues. Germline CDR1 MNHEY, CDR2 SMNVEV (reference sequence). CDR3 sequence (DNA): TGTGCCAGCAGTCCTCGACAGCGCGCCTACGAGCAGTACTTC. It codes for CASSPRQRAYEQYF.

This chain connects TRBV4-1 to TRBJ2-3, with 8 bases aligning to TRBD1. V lost 4 bases and J lost 4; bases outside the gene matches: 10. CDR3 length: 16 residues. CDR1 is MGHRA and CDR2 is YSYEKL in the germline V gene. CDR3 nucleotide sequence: TGCGCCAGCAGCCTCGGACAGGGCAAAAAGGCAGATACGCAGTATTTT. Translation gives CASSLGQGKKADTQYF.

The chain has TRBV25-1 and TRBJ1-2; D unresolved. CDR3 length equals 14 residues. CDR1 is MGHDK and CDR2 is SYGVNS in the germline V gene. V lost 4 bases and J 4 bases, leaving 13 bases between the germline ends. The DNA of the CDR3 is TGTGCCAGCAGTGCCCGAAACAGATCCTATGGCTACACCTTC. It yields the protein CASSARNRSYGYTF.

This clone was counted only a few times. This sequence joins TRBV4-3 and TRBJ2-3; 13 positions agree with TRBD2. This CDR3 is built from 16 residues. V shed 4 bases, J shed 4 bases, and the junction held 5 bases outside the gene matches. Germline loops: CDR1 LGHNA, CDR2 YSLEER. DNA for the CDR3: TGCGCCAGCAGCCCGGGACTAGCGGGGCCCCCAGATACGCAGTATTTT. Its protein is CASSPGLAGPPDTQYF.

The CDR3 spells CASSLSDFGETQYF. The CDR3 DNA sequence: TGTGCCAGCAGCTTATCGGACTTCGGAGAGACCCAGTACTTC. This sequence joins TRBV11-3 and TRBJ2-5; tentative D call: TRBD2 (5 bases). Germline lookup yields CDR1 SGHNT and CDR2 YENEEA. The ends were cut back, 2 bases at V and 4 bases at J, with 11 bases in the middle. CDR3 length: 14 residues.

In its sample, this clone was seen a few times. The chain combines TRBV28 with TRBJ1-2; 7 positions agree with TRBD1. The trim removed 6 bases at V and 3 bases at J, leaving 10 bases unmatched. The CDR3 is made up of 15 amino acids. Per the germline V gene, CDR1 is MDHEN and CDR2 is SYDVKM. CDR3 sequence (DNA): TGTGCCAGCAGCTCTACAGGGGTCGGGGACTATGGCTACACCTTC. Its translation is CASSSTGVGDYGYTF.

The chain combines TRBV11-2 with TRBJ2-1; 7 nucleotides match TRBD1. The germline V gene has CDR1 SGHAT and CDR2 FQNNGV. V was pared by 6 bases and J by 8 bases, with 4 bases of the junction left unmatched. This CDR3 contains 12 residues. The CDR3: CASRGQRHEQFF. In DNA form, the CDR3 reads TGTGCCAGCAGGGGACAGCGTCATGAGCAGTTCTTC.

The rearrangement links TRBV11-2 to TRBJ2-1, with a tentative D call TRBD2 (5 bases). The germline gives CDR1 SGHAT, CDR2 FQNNGV. The CDR3 is made up of 14 amino acids. V was cut by 4 bases and J by 7 bases, with 14 bases left in between. The CDR3 nucleotides read TGTGCCAGCAGCTGGGGTTACCGAGGGAATGAGCAGTTCTTC. The encoded protein is CASSWGYRGNEQFF. Variable domain in full (rest from reference TRBV11-2 and TRBJ2-1): EAGVAQSPRYKIIEKRQSVAFWCNPISGHATLYWYQQILGQGPKLLIQFQNNGVVDDSQLPKDRFSAERLKGVDSTLKIQPAKLEDSAVYLCASSWGYRGNEQFFGPGTRLTVL.